These T cell receptor beta chains were read from a single sample in a study of blood T cells in healthy people across ages. TCRdb reprocessed the 5' RACE reads with MiXCR, giving one entry per CDR3 protein. The sample gives 800,000 or so distinct CDR3 sequences, 20% to 25% of which show up once; 3.7% is in the top ten. The same sample was also used in a study of T cells of mothers and their children.

The sequencing sample was made of blood. These TCRs come from a boy younger than 18 in good health. The CDR3 runs from the conserved cysteine through the conserved F or W. The D gene is left open where the match is weak. Rows may omit the clone size; those that give it use once, few, many or a size class.

v_gene	abundance	j_gene	d_gene	CDR3aa	CDR3nt
TRBV19	few	TRBJ2-4	NA	CASSHIDRAKNIQYF	TGTGCCAGTAGTCATATCGACAGGGCCAAAAACATTCAGTACTTC
TRBV28	NA	TRBJ2-7	NA	CASSTDYLSSYEQYF	TGTGCCAGCAGTACTGATTACCTTAGCTCCTACGAGCAGTACTTC
TRBV11-2	few	TRBJ2-6	TRBD1	CASSLVDRVTEANVLTF	TGTGCCAGCAGCTTAGTGGACAGGGTTACGGAGGCCAACGTCCTGACTTTC
TRBV7-7	NA	TRBJ2-7	NA	CASSYQRGSEQYF	TGTGCTAGCAGCTATCAAAGGGGGAGCGAGCAGTACTTC
TRBV29-1	NA	TRBJ2-2	NA	CSVLALGELFF	TGCAGCGTTCTAGCGCTCGGGGAGCTGTTTTTT
TRBV13	NA	TRBJ1-2	TRBD1	CASSVRQGLPNYGYTF	TGTGCCAGCAGCGTCCGACAGGGCTTGCCTAACTATGGCTACACCTTC
TRBV29-1	few	TRBJ2-5	NA	CSAGFGQETQYF	TGCAGCGCCGGATTTGGCCAAGAGACCCAGTACTTC
TRBV24-1	NA	TRBJ2-2	NA	CATSDLPTVAVGELFF	TGTGCCACCAGTGATTTGCCCACCGTGGCGGTAGGGGAGCTGTTTTTT
TRBV4-1	few	TRBJ2-3	NA	CASSQVELASTDTQYF	TGCGCCAGCAGCCAAGTTGAGCTAGCAAGCACAGATACGCAGTATTTT
TRBV19	few	TRBJ1-1	TRBD1	CASSRQGGGWVAFF	TGTGCCAGTAGTCGACAGGGGGGCGGCTGGGTAGCTTTCTTT
TRBV6-2/TRBV6-3	NA	TRBJ1-4	NA	CASTRDANEKLFF	TGTGCCAGCACACGGGACGCTAATGAAAAACTGTTTTTT
TRBV2	NA	TRBJ1-4	NA	CASSAVRGSGEKLFF	TGTGCCAGCAGTGCAGTTAGGGGGAGCGGAGAAAAACTGTTTTTT
TRBV20-1	NA	TRBJ2-1	NA	CSVPKRGTYNEQFF	TGCAGTGTCCCGAAACGGGGCACCTACAATGAGCAGTTCTTC
TRBV6-5	few	TRBJ2-5	TRBD1	CASSYQLYRGQETQYF	TGTGCCAGCAGTTACCAATTATACAGGGGCCAAGAGACCCAGTACTTC
TRBV30	few	TRBJ2-3	NA	CAWRSPGLTSRDTQYF	TGTGCCTGGAGGTCCCCCGGGCTTACCAGCAGAGATACGCAGTATTTT
TRBV7-2	few	TRBJ1-5	NA	CASSSQGPNQPQHF	TGTGCCAGCAGCTCACAGGGACCTAATCAGCCCCAGCATTTT
TRBV20-1	NA	TRBJ2-7	TRBD2	CSARTWGGTYEQYF	TGCAGTGCTAGAACGTGGGGGGGTACCTACGAGCAGTACTTC
TRBV6-1	NA	TRBJ2-7	NA	CASSDAGTGSYEQYF	TGTGCCAGCAGTGACGCCGGGACGGGTTCCTACGAGCAGTACTTC
TRBV29-1	few	TRBJ2-3	NA	CSVEDSGSDISTDTQYF	TGCAGCGTTGAAGATTCGGGCAGCGACATCAGCACAGATACGCAGTATTTT
TRBV18	few	TRBJ2-3	NA	CASSPYLELSTDTQYF	TGTGCCAGCTCACCATATCTCGAGTTAAGCACAGATACGCAGTATTTT
TRBV5-1	NA	TRBJ2-3	TRBD2	CASSDRRTSGSTDTQYF	TGCGCCAGCAGCGACAGAAGGACTAGCGGAAGCACAGATACGCAGTATTTT
TRBV4-1	NA	TRBJ2-1	TRBD1	CASSAQGYPSYNEQFF	TGCGCCAGCAGCGCACAGGGGTACCCTTCCTACAATGAGCAGTTCTTC
TRBV5-5	NA	TRBJ1-2	NA	CASSSLVTAYGYTF	TGTGCCAGCAGCTCCTTGGTCACAGCCTATGGCTACACCTTC
TRBV4-3	NA	TRBJ2-3	NA	CASSQEHDGSTQYF	TGCGCCAGCAGCCAAGAACATGATGGAAGTACGCAGTATTTT
TRBV12-3/TRBV12-4	few	TRBJ1-2	TRBD1	CASSLRGQGASNYGYTF	TGTGCCAGCAGTTTAAGGGGACAGGGGGCCTCCAACTATGGCTACACCTTC
TRBV19	NA	TRBJ1-1	NA	CASSIVPGSYTEAFF	TGTGCCAGTAGTATAGTTCCGGGGAGTTACACTGAAGCTTTCTTT
TRBV29-1	few	TRBJ1-3	NA	CSAAVGNTIYF	TGCAGCGCGGCCGTTGGAAACACCATATATTTT
TRBV7-2	NA	TRBJ2-7	TRBD2	CASSRGGSSYEQCF	TGTGCCAGCAGCCGGGGCGGGAGCTCCTACGAGCAGTGCTTC
TRBV28	few	TRBJ1-2	NA	CASHTMGYEYGYTF	TGTGCCAGTCACACGATGGGGTATGAATATGGCTACACCTTC
TRBV7-9	many	TRBJ1-2	NA	CASSSVTYGYTF	TGTGCCAGCAGCTCCGTCACCTATGGCTACACCTTC
TRBV6-5	NA	TRBJ2-2	NA	CASSYRASLENTGELFF	TGTGCCAGCAGTTATAGGGCGTCCCTTGAGAACACCGGGGAGCTGTTTTTT
TRBV29-1	many	TRBJ1-1	TRBD1	CSGDRGNAEAFF	TGCAGCGGGGACAGGGGAAACGCTGAAGCTTTCTTT
TRBV15	NA	TRBJ2-5	NA	CATSRDQPRETQYF	TGTGCCACCAGCAGAGATCAGCCCCGAGAGACCCAGTACTTC
TRBV11-1	NA	TRBJ2-1	TRBD2	CASSLTSSGSLYNEQFF	TGTGCCAGCAGCTTAACGTCTAGCGGGAGTCTCTACAATGAGCAGTTCTTC
TRBV19	NA	TRBJ2-1	TRBD2	CASSIDVSGSRDEQFF	TGTGCCAGTAGTATAGACGTCAGCGGGAGTCGGGATGAGCAGTTCTTC
TRBV28	NA	TRBJ2-5	NA	CACSSETQYF	TGTGCCTGCAGTTCCGAGACCCAGTACTTC
TRBV24-1	few	TRBJ2-1	TRBD2	CATSDSPWAGVFNEQFF	TGTGCCACCAGTGATTCTCCTTGGGCGGGAGTGTTCAATGAGCAGTTCTTC
TRBV4-3	NA	TRBJ2-5	TRBD1	CASSQDLYTGEEQYF	TGCGCCAGCAGCCAAGACCTTTACACAGGGGAAGAGCAGTACTTC
TRBV5-1	few	TRBJ1-1	NA	CASRIGQPNTEAFF	TGCGCCAGCAGGATCGGACAGCCGAACACTGAAGCTTTCTTT
TRBV6-6	NA	TRBJ2-5	NA	CASTRTPQETQYF	TGTGCCAGCACCAGGACTCCCCAAGAGACCCAGTACTTC
TRBV5-5	NA	TRBJ2-7	NA	CASSLWGSHEQYF	TGTGCCAGCAGCTTGTGGGGGTCCCACGAGCAGTACTTC
TRBV4-3	NA	TRBJ2-4	TRBD1	CASSRGTGGKNIQYF	TGCGCCAGCAGCCGAGGGACAGGGGGCAAAAACATTCAGTACTTC
TRBV20-1	NA	TRBJ2-3	TRBD2	CSAPYTRGAPGDTQYF	TGCAGTGCCCCTTATACGCGGGGGGCCCCGGGAGATACGCAGTATTTT
TRBV10-3	few	TRBJ2-1	NA	CAISPFLGNEQFF	TGTGCCATCAGCCCCTTTTTAGGGAATGAGCAGTTCTTC
TRBV12-3/TRBV12-4	NA	TRBJ1-5	NA	CASSLRARGRNQPQHF	TGTGCCAGCAGTTTAAGGGCCCGCGGGCGGAATCAGCCCCAGCATTTT
TRBV3-1	NA	TRBJ2-5	NA	CASSQDATQYF	TGTGCCAGCAGCCAAGACGCGACCCAGTACTTC
TRBV9	NA	TRBJ2-2	NA	CASSLTRDSGTGELFF	TGTGCCAGCAGCTTAACCCGGGACTCGGGGACCGGGGAGCTGTTTTTT
TRBV29-1	NA	TRBJ2-5	TRBD1	CSVEDPHRGAETQYF	TGCAGCGTTGAAGATCCCCACAGGGGGGCAGAGACCCAGTACTTC
TRBV20-1	many	TRBJ2-1	TRBD2	CSARLAGGNEQFF	TGCAGTGCTAGACTAGCGGGGGGCAATGAGCAGTTCTTC
TRBV6-5	NA	TRBJ2-5	TRBD2	CASSYSGLAGDFFPWETQYF	TGTGCCAGCAGTTACTCAGGACTAGCGGGGGATTTCTTTCCGTGGGAGACCCAGTACTTC
TRBV29-1	few	TRBJ1-4	NA	CSVEEGLGEKLFF	TGCAGCGTTGAAGAGGGTTTGGGCGAAAAACTGTTTTTT
TRBV6-2/TRBV6-3	few	TRBJ1-5	NA	CASIQAGREDQPQHF	TGTGCCAGCATCCAGGCGGGCAGGGAGGATCAGCCCCAGCATTTT